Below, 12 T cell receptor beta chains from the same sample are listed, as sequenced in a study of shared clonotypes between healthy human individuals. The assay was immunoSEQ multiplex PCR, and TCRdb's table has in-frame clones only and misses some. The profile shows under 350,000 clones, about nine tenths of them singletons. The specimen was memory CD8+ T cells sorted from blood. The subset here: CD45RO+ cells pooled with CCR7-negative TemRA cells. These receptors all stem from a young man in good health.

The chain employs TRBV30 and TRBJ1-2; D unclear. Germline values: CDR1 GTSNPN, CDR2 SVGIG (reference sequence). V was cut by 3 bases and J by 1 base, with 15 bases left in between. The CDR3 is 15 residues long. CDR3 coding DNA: TGTGCCTGGAGGGAGACTGACGGGAATAACTATGGCTACACCTTC. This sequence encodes CAWRETDGNNYGYTF.

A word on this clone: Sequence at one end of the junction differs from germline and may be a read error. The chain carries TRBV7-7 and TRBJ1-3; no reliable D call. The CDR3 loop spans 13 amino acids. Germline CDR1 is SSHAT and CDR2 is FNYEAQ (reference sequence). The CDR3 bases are TGTGCTAGCAGCCCGGGCTCTGGAAACACCATATATTTT. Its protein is CASSPGSGNTIYF.

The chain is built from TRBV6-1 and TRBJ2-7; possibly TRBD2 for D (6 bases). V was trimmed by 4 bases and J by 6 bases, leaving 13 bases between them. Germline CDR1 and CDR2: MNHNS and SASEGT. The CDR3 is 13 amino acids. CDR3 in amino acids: CASSGDFGGEQYF. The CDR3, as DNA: TGTGCCAGCAGTGGGGACTTTGGAGGCGAGCAGTACTTC.

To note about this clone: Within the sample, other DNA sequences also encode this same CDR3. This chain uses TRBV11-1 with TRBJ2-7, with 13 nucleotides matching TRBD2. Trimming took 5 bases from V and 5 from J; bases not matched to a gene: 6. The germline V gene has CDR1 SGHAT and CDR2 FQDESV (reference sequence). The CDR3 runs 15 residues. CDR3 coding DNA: TGTGCCAGCAGCCCAGGACTAGCGGGGGTCGACGAGCAGTACTTC. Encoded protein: CASSPGLAGVDEQYF.

CDR3 in DNA: TGTGCCAGCAGGGGGACTAGCGGGGGACCGTACGAGCAGTACTTC. It encodes CASRGTSGGPYEQYF. The J gene is TRBJ2-7, the V gene TRBV2, with 14 bases lining up with TRBD2. Germline V gene data show CDR1 as SNHLY and CDR2 as FYNNEI. The CDR3 contains 15 residues. Trimming cost V 6 bases and J 4 bases; bases outside gene matches: 5.

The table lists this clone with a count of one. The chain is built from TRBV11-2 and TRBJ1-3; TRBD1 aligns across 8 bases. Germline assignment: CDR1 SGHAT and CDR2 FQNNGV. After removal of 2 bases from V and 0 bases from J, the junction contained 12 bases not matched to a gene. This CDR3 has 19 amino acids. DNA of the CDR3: TGTGCCAGCAGCTTACACCCCTTGACAGGGGATCGCTCTGGAAACACCATATATTTT. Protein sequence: CASSLHPLTGDRSGNTIYF.

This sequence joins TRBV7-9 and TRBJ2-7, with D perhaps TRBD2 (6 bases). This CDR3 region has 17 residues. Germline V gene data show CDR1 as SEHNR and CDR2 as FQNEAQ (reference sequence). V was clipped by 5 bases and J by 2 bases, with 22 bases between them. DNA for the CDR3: TGTGCCAGCAGCCCTCCCCAAAAATCGCGGGGTACCTACGAGCAGTACTTC. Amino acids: CASSPPQKSRGTYEQYF.

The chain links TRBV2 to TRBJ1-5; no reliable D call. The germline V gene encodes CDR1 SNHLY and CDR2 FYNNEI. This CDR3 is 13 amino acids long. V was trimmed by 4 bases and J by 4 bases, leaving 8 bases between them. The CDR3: CASSVRKNQPQHF. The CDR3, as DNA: TGTGCCAGCAGTGTAAGGAAAAATCAGCCCCAGCATTTT. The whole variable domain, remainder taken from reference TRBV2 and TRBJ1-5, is EPEVTQTPSHQVTQMGQEVILRCVPISNHLYFYWYRQILGQKVEFLVSFYNNEISEKSEIFDDQFSVERPDGSNFTLKIRSTKLEDSAMYFCASSVRKNQPQHFGDGTRLSIL.

This chain's CDR3 is CASSLTGNQHNEQFF. CDR3 DNA sequence: TGTGCCAGCAGCTTGACGGGGAATCAACACAATGAGCAGTTCTTC. V gene TRBV5-4 combines with J gene TRBJ2-1; tentative D call: TRBD2 (5 bases). Germline V lookup: CDR1 SGHNT, CDR2 YYREEE (reference sequence). The CDR3 totals 15 residues. V was cut by 1 base and J by 5 bases, with 13 bases left in between.

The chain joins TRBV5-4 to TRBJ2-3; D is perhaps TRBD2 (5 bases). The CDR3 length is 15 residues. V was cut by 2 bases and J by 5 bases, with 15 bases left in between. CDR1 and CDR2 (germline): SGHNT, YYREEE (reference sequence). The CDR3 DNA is TGTGCCAGCAGCTTCGGTGTGGGAGATGTAGATACGCAGTATTTT. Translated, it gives CASSFGVGDVDTQYF.

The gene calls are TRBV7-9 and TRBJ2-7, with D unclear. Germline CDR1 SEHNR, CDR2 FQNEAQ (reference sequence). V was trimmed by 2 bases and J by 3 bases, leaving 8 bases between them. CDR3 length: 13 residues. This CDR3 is CASSLYDGYEQYF. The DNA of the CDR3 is TGTGCCAGCAGCTTATATGACGGCTACGAGCAGTACTTC.

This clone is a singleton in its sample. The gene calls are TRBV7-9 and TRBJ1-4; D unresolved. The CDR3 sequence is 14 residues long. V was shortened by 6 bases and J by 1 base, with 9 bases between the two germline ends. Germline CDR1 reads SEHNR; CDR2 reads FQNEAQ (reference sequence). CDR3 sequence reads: CASSPFLTNEKLFF. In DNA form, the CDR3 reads TGTGCCAGCAGTCCATTTTTAACTAATGAAAAACTGTTTTTT.